Listed below are T cell receptor beta chains from one sample, sequenced in a study of shared clonotypes between healthy human individuals. The repertoire was sequenced with immunoSEQ multiplex PCR; TCRdb's copy has only in-frame clones and lacks some. The sample contains around 1,100,000 clones, 70% to 80% of which appear only once. The sequenced sample was memory CD4+ T cells from PBMCs. Receptors were obtained from a man aged 18 to 30 in good health. Some clones in this sample may be carry-over from other donors' samples. Each CDR3 is given with its conserved first and last residue. The D gene is left open where the match is weak. Size is stated for part of the rows, as once, few or many counts, or as a class when the clone is expanded.

CASSYVAGGRHEQFF TGTGCCAGCAGCTACGTAGCGGGAGGGAGGCATGAGCAGTTCTTC TRBD2 TRBJ2-1 TRBV7-3 .
CASGGIQETQYF TGTGCCAGCGGCGGAATTCAAGAGACCCAGTACTTC . TRBJ2-5 TRBV27 .
CATPGGSNPYNEQFF TGTGCCACCCCTGGCGGGAGTAACCCCTACAATGAGCAGTTCTTC TRBD2 TRBJ2-1 TRBV7-9 .
CASSLVQAAKETQYF TGCGCCAGCAGCTTAGTACAGGCTGCAAAAGAGACCCAGTACTTC . TRBJ2-5 TRBV5-1 .
CASSAPRTLLGTEAFF TGTGCCAGCAGCGCCCCTAGGACTTTATTGGGCACTGAAGCTTTCTTT . TRBJ1-1 TRBV7-8 .
CASSLGQGTSEAFF TGTGCCAGCAGCTTGGGACAGGGGACCTCTGAAGCTTTCTTT TRBD1 TRBJ1-1 TRBV11-1 .
CASSLGQGLGEQYF TGTGCCAGCAGCTTGGGACAGGGACTGGGCGAGCAGTACTTC TRBD1 TRBJ2-7 TRBV7-9 .
CASSQDPGLAGLHEQFF TGTGCCAGCAGTCAAGACCCGGGACTAGCGGGACTACATGAGCAGTTCTTC TRBD2 TRBJ2-1 TRBV6-4 few
CASSQGLAGGTDTQYF TGCGCCAGCAGCCAGGGACTAGCGGGAGGCACAGATACGCAGTATTTT TRBD2 TRBJ2-3 TRBV4-1 once
CASRETGQISSPLHF TGTGCCAGCAGAGAAACAGGACAAATCAGTTCACCCCTCCACTTT . TRBJ1-6 TRBV6-5 .
CASSSAGGSGNTIYF TGTGCCAGCAGCTCCGCCGGGGGATCTGGAAACACCATATATTTT . TRBJ1-3 TRBV7-6 .
CASGSPQGRNYGYTF TGTGCCAGCGGATCCCCCCAGGGGCGAAACTATGGCTACACCTTC . TRBJ1-2 TRBV28 .
CSVQDPIHYEQYF TGCAGCGTTCAAGACCCGATTCACTACGAGCAGTACTTC . TRBJ2-7 TRBV29-1 .
CATGDSNQPQHF TGTGCCACAGGAGATAGCAATCAGCCCCAGCATTTT . TRBJ1-5 TRBV7-8 .
CASSQRGTDTQYF TGTGCCAGCAGCCAACGGGGCACAGATACGCAGTATTTT . TRBJ2-3 TRBV7-9 .
CASSEAGTSGRGEQYF TGTGCCAGCAGTGAAGCCGGGACTAGCGGGAGAGGCGAGCAGTACTTC TRBD2 TRBJ2-7 TRBV6-1 .
CATSREGRLRQPQHF TGTGCCACCAGCAGAGAGGGACGTCTTAGACAGCCCCAGCATTTT . TRBJ1-5 TRBV15 .
CASSFEGLAGELFF TGTGCCAGCAGTTTCGAGGGGCTGGCCGGGGAGCTGTTTTTT . TRBJ2-2 TRBV6-6 .
CASSRTSGNYEQYF TGTGCCAGCAGTCGGACTAGCGGGAACTACGAGCAGTACTTC TRBD2 TRBJ2-7 TRBV28 .
CASSQGQGDTGELFF TGCGCCAGCAGCCAAGGACAGGGCGACACCGGGGAGCTGTTTTTT TRBD1 TRBJ2-2 TRBV4-1 .
CASSDRGQETQYF TGTGCCAGCTCAGACAGGGGGCAGGAGACCCAGTACTTC TRBD1 TRBJ2-5 TRBV18 .
CASSLDPGRGSGYTF TGTGCCAGCAGCTTAGATCCAGGCAGGGGGTCTGGCTACACCTTC TRBD1 TRBJ1-2 TRBV7-6 .
CASSLGGAWDGYTF TGTGCCAGCAGCTTAGGAGGGGCTTGGGATGGCTACACCTTC . TRBJ1-2 TRBV11-1 .
CASSSKASGQHRNTGELFF TGTGCCAGCAGCTCGAAGGCTAGCGGCCAACACCGCAACACCGGGGAGCTGTTTTTT TRBD2 TRBJ2-2 TRBV7-2 .
CASSLDRGQETQYF TGTGCCAGCAGCTTGGACAGGGGGCAAGAGACCCAGTACTTC TRBD1 TRBJ2-5 TRBV7-3 .
CASDSGANVLTF TGCGCGTCAGACTCTGGGGCCAACGTCCTGACTTTC . TRBJ2-6 TRBV29-1 .
CASSHRLAGVDEQFF TGTGCCAGCAGCCATCGACTAGCGGGAGTCGATGAGCAGTTCTTC TRBD2 TRBJ2-1 TRBV6-5 .
CASSTLAGGFYEQYF TGTGCCAGCAGTACGTTGGCAGGGGGATTCTACGAGCAGTACTTC TRBD1 TRBJ2-7 TRBV27 .
CASSELGLAGGPRETQYF TGTGCCAGCAGTGAATTAGGGCTAGCGGGAGGGCCTCGAGAGACCCAGTACTTC TRBD2 TRBJ2-5 TRBV25-1 .
CASSSGWRGTEAFF TGTGCCAGCAGCTCAGGGTGGAGAGGAACTGAAGCTTTCTTT . TRBJ1-1 TRBV7-9 .
CASIGSPSTDTQYF TGTGCCAGCATCGGGAGCCCTAGCACAGATACGCAGTATTTT . TRBJ2-3 TRBV7-2 .
CASSNDGGKETQYF TGCGCCAGCAGCAACGACGGGGGGAAAGAGACCCAGTACTTC TRBD2 TRBJ2-5 TRBV5-1 once
CASSSAALRGTEAFF TGTGCCAGCTCGTCCGCGGCTCTGAGGGGGACTGAAGCTTTCTTT . TRBJ1-1 TRBV18 .
CASSRGLPLSTDTQYF TGTGCCAGCAGCCGGGGACTACCTCTCAGCACAGATACGCAGTATTTT TRBD2 TRBJ2-3 TRBV14 .
CASNTQGTQAFF TGTGCCAGCAACACCCAGGGGACCCAAGCTTTCTTT . TRBJ1-1 TRBV28 once
CASSPPRLNSGEQYF TGTGCCAGCTCACCACCTCGACTAAATTCGGGGGAGCAGTACTTC . TRBJ2-7 TRBV18 .
CAWTPAGALAKNIQYF TGTGCCTGGACCCCAGCGGGGGCACTCGCCAAAAACATTCAGTACTTC TRBD2 TRBJ2-4 TRBV30 few
CASSESGQGRDEQYF TGTGCCAGCAGTGAATCCGGACAGGGTCGGGACGAGCAGTACTTC TRBD1 TRBJ2-7 TRBV6-1 once